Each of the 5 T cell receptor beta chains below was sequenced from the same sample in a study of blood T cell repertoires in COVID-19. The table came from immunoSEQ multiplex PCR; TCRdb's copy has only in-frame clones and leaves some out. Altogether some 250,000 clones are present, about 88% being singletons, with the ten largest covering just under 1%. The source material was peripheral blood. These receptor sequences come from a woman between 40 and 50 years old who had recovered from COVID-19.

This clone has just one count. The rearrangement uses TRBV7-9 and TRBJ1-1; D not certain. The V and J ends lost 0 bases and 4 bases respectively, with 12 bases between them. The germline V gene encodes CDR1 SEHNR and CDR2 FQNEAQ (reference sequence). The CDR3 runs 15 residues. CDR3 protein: CASSLAPTAGTEAFF. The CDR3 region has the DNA TGTGCCAGCAGCTTAGCGCCAACGGCGGGCACTGAAGCTTTCTTT. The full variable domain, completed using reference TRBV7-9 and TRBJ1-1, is DTGVSQNPRHKITKRGQNVTFRCDPISEHNRLYWYRQTLGQGPEFLTYFQNEAQLEKSRLLSDRFSAERPKGSFSTLEIQRTEQGDSAMYLCASSLAPTAGTEAFFGQGTRLTVV.

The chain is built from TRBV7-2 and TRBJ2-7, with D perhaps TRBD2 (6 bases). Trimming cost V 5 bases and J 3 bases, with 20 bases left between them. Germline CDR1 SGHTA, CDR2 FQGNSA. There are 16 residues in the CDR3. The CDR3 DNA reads TGTGCCAGCAGCCAACGGCTAGCGCGAATCAGCTACGAGCAGTACTTC. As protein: CASSQRLARISYEQYF.

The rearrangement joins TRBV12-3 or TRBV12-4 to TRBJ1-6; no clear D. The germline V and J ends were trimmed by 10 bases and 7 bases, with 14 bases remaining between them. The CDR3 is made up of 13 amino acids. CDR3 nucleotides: TGTGCCACCGGGGTTCCTGGCAATTCACCCCTCCACTTT. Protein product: CATGVPGNSPLHF.

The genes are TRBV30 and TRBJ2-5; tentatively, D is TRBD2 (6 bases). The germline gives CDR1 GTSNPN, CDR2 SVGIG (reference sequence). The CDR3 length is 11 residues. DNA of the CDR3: TGTGCGGGGGGTTCCGGGGAGACCCAGTACTTC. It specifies CAGGSGETQYF.

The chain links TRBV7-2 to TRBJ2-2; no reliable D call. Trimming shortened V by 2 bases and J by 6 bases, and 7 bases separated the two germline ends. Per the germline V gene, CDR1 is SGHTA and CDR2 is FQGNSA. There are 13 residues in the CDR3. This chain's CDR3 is CASSLLGSGELFF. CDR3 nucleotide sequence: TGTGCCAGCAGCTTATTGGGCTCCGGGGAGCTGTTTTTT.